Below, 10 T cell receptor beta chains from the same sample are listed, as sequenced in a study of shared clonotypes between healthy human individuals. TCRdb keeps only in-frame clones here, not all; method: immunoSEQ multiplex PCR. The table lists roughly 2 million clones, 85% to 95% of them singletons, with 0.13% in the top ten. The specimen was naive CD4+ T cells sorted from blood. Noted subset: CD45RA+ positively selected. These receptors came from a young man in good health.

This chain connects TRBV9 to TRBJ2-7, with TRBD2 matching 7 bases. The J segment lost 2 bases and the V segment lost 4 bases, leaving 9 bases of the junction unmatched. The CDR3 spans 15 residues. Germline CDR1 and CDR2: SGDLS and YYNGEE. The CDR3 DNA follows: TGTGCCAGCAGCACTAGCGCACGGAGAACCTACGAGCAGTACTTC. Its protein product is CASSTSARRTYEQYF.

V usage is TRBV5-1 and J usage is TRBJ2-7; possibly TRBD1 for D (6 bases). V lost 0 bases, J lost 2 bases, and 9 bases lay in between. Germline CDR1 reads SGHRS; CDR2 reads YFSETQ. The CDR3 is 14 amino acids. The chain's CDR3 is CASSLADSTYEQYF. The CDR3 nucleotides read TGCGCCAGCAGCTTGGCGGACAGTACCTACGAGCAGTACTTC. Full variable domain (missing parts from reference TRBV5-1 and TRBJ2-7): KAGVTQTPRYLIKTRGQQVTLSCSPISGHRSVSWYQQTPGQGLQFLFEYFSETQRNKGNFPGRFSGRQFSNSRSEMNVSTLELGDSALYLCASSLADSTYEQYFGPGTRLTVT.

The V gene is TRBV7-2, the J gene TRBJ2-4, with TRBD1 as a possible D gene (6 bases). This CDR3 spans 16 amino acids. V lost 5 bases, J lost 1 base, and 15 bases lay in between. Germline loops: CDR1 SGHTA, CDR2 FQGNSA. DNA of the CDR3: TGTGCCAGCAGCCCAGGGGTGGGGCTGGCCAAAAACATTCAGTACTTC. It yields the protein CASSPGVGLAKNIQYF.

This clone was counted a single time. The V gene is TRBV7-9, the J gene TRBJ2-5; weak D call: TRBD1 (6 bases). Trimming removed 5 bases at V and 5 bases at J, with 15 bases between. Germline CDR1 and CDR2: SEHNR and FQNEAQ (reference sequence). CDR3 length: 14 amino acids. The CDR3 here is CASSPRRGRETQYF. For the CDR3, the DNA is TGTGCCAGCAGCCCCCGCAGGGGACGGGAGACCCAGTACTTC.

The chain carries TRBV5-1 and TRBJ1-2, with TRBD1 as a possible D gene (5 bases). CDR1 SGHRS and CDR2 YFSETQ come from the germline V gene. V was trimmed by 4 bases and J by 2 bases, leaving 15 bases between them. This CDR3 contains 15 residues. CDR3 amino acids: CASSREPGPNYGYTF. The CDR3, as DNA: TGCGCCAGCAGCCGCGAGCCGGGACCCAACTATGGCTACACCTTC.

As DNA, the CDR3 is TGTGCCATCAGTGATGGGGCCAAGGGAGAGACCCAGTACTTC. Amino acids: CAISDGAKGETQYF. The chain is built from TRBV10-3 and TRBJ2-5, with D maybe TRBD1 (5 bases). Trimming cost V 3 bases and J 4 bases, with 12 bases left between them. Looked up from germline, CDR1 is ENHRY and CDR2 is SYGVKD. The CDR3 has 14 amino acids.

Concerning this clone: The identical CDR3 is also encoded by other nucleotide sequences in the sample. The V gene is TRBV7-9, the J gene TRBJ2-3, with TRBD1 matching over 9 bases. Germline V gene lookup returns CDR1 SEHNR and CDR2 FQNEAQ (reference sequence). After removal of 0 bases from V and 3 bases from J, the junction contained 1 base not matched to a gene. The CDR3 consists of 15 residues. CDR3 bases: TGTGCCAGCAGCTTAGCTGGGACAGGGACAGATACGCAGTATTTT. Residues: CASSLAGTGTDTQYF.

V is TRBV7-6 and J is TRBJ2-1, with 8 bases identical to TRBD2. Germline V CDR1 and CDR2: SGHVS, FNYEAQ. V lost 5 bases to trimming and J lost 7 bases; unmatched junction nucleotides: 10. The CDR3 extends over 15 amino acids. The CDR3 sequence is CASSPVERGSNEQFF. CDR3 coding DNA: TGTGCCAGCAGCCCAGTCGAGCGGGGGAGTAATGAGCAGTTCTTC.

The chain joins TRBV18 to TRBJ2-2; 14 bases are shared with TRBD2. There are 17 residues in the CDR3. The V segment lost 5 bases and the J segment 0 bases; nucleotides outside the gene matches: 2. The germline V gene has CDR1 KGHSH and CDR2 LQKENI. CDR3 bases: TGTGCCAGCTCATTGACTAGCGGGAGGGCGAACACCGGGGAGCTGTTTTTT. It is translated as CASSLTSGRANTGELFF.

The chain has TRBV14 and TRBJ1-6; D is ambiguous. V was pared by 4 bases and J by 14 bases, with 18 bases between. The CDR3 length is 14 residues. In germline, CDR1 is SGHDN, CDR2 FVKESK. The CDR3 nucleotides read TGTGCCAGCAGCCTTAATCCGAGTCAAGCAGCCCTCCACTTT. This sequence encodes CASSLNPSQAALHF.